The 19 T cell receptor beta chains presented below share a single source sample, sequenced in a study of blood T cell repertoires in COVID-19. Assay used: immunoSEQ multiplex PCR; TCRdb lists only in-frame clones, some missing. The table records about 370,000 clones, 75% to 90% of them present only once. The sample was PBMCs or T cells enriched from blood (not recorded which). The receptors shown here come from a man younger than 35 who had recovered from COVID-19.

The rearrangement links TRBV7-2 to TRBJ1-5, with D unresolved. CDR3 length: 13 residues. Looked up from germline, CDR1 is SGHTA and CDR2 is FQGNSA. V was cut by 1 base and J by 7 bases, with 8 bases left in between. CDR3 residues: CASSLVMGQPQHF. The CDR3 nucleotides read TGTGCCAGCAGCTTAGTTATGGGCCAGCCCCAGCATTTT.

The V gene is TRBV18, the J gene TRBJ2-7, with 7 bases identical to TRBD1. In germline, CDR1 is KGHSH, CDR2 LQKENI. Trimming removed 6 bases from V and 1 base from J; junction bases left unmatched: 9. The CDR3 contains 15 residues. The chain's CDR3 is CASSFSGTASYEQYF. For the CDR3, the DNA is TGTGCCAGCTCGTTTTCCGGGACAGCTTCCTACGAGCAGTACTTC.

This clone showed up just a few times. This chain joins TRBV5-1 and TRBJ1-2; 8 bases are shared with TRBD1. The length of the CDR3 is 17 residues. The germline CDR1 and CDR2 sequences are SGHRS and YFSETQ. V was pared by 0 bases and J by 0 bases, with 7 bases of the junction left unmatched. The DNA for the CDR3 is TGCGCCAGCAGCTTGGACAGGGGGAGCGATTCTAACTATGGCTACACCTTC. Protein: CASSLDRGSDSNYGYTF.

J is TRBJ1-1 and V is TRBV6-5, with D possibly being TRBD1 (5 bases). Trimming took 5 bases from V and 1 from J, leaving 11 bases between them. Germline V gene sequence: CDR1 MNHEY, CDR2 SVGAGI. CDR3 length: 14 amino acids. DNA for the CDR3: TGTGCCAGCAGTCTGGACATGACGAACACTGAAGCTTTCTTT. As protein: CASSLDMTNTEAFF.

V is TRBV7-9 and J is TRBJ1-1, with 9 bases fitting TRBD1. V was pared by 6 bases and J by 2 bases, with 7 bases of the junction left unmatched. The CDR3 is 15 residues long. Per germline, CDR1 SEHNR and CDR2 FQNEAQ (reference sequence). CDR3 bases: TGTGCCAGCAGTACCGGGACAGGGCTTAACACTGAAGCTTTCTTT. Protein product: CASSTGTGLNTEAFF.

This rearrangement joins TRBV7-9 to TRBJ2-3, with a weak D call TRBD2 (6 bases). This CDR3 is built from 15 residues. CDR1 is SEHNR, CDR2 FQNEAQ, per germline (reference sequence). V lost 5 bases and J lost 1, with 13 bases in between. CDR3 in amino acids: CASSTDTGGTDTQYF. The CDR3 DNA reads TGTGCCAGCAGCACCGACACGGGGGGCACAGATACGCAGTATTTT.

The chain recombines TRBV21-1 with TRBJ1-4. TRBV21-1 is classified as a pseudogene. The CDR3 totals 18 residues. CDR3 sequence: CASSKPHGGLTTNEKLFF. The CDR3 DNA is TGTGCCAGCAGCAAACCCCACGGGGGGCTAACAACTAATGAAAAACTGTTTTTT.

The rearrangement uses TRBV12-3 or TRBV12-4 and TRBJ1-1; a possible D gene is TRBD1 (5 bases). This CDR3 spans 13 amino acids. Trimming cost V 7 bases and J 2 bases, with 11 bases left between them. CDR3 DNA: TGTGCCAGCAAAGGGGACTTCAACACTGAAGCTTTCTTT. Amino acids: CASKGDFNTEAFF.

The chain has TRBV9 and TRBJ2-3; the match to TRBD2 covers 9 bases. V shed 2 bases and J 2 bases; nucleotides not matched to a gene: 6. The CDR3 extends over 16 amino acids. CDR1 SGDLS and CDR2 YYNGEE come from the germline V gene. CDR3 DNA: TGTGCCAGCAGCGTGGGACTAGCCGTCTTCACAGATACGCAGTATTTT. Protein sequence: CASSVGLAVFTDTQYF. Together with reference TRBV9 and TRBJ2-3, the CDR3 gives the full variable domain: DSGVTQTPKHLITATGQRVTLRCSPRSGDLSVYWYQQSLDQGLQFLIQYYNGEERAKGNILERFSAQQFPDLHSELNLSSLELGDSALYFCASSVGLAVFTDTQYFGPGTRLTVL.

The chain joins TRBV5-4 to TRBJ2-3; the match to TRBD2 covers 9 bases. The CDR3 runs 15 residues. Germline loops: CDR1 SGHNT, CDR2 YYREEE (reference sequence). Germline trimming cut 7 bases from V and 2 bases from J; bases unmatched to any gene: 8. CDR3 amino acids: CASSSSGTFTDTQYF. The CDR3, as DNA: TGTGCCAGCTCCTCTAGCGGGACTTTCACAGATACGCAGTATTTT.

CDR3 coding DNA: TGTGCCTGTTCCTGGGGGCACACTGAAGCTTTCTTT. Its translation is CACSWGHTEAFF. The V call is TRBV28, the J call TRBJ1-1; perhaps TRBD1 as D (6 bases). Per the germline V gene, CDR1 is MDHEN and CDR2 is SYDVKM. Trimming removed 11 bases from V and 3 bases from J, with 13 bases in between. The CDR3 contains 12 residues.

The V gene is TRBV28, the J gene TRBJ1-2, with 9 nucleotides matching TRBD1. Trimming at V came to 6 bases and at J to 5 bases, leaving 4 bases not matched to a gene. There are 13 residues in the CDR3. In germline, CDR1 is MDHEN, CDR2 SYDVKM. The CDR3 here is CASRGDRVYGYTF. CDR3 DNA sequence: TGTGCCAGCAGGGGGGACAGGGTATATGGCTACACCTTC.

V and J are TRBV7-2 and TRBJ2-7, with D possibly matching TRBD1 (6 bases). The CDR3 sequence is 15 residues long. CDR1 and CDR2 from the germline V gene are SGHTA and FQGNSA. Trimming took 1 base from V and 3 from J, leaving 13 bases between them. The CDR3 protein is CASSLGGLPYYEQYF. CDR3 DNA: TGTGCCAGCAGCTTAGGGGGGCTCCCCTACTACGAGCAGTACTTC.

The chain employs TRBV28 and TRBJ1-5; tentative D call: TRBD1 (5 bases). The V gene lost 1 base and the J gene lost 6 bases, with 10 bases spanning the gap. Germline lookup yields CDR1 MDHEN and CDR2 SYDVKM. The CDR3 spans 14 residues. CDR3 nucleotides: TGTGCCAGCAGTTTATTCCGCGGGGGTCAGCCCCAGCATTTT. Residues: CASSLFRGGQPQHF.

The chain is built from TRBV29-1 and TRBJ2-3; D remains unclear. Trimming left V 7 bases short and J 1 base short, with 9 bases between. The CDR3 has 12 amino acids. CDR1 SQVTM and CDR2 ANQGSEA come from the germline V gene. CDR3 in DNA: TGCAGCGCCACCGGAGGCACAGATACGCAGTATTTT. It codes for CSATGGTDTQYF.

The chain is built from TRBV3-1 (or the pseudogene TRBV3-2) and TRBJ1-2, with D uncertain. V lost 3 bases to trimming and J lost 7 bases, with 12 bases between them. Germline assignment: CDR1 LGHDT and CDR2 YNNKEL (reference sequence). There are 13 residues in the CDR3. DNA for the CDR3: TGTGCCAGCAGCCAGAGGCGTTTGCTTGGCTACACCTTC. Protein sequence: CASSQRRLLGYTF.

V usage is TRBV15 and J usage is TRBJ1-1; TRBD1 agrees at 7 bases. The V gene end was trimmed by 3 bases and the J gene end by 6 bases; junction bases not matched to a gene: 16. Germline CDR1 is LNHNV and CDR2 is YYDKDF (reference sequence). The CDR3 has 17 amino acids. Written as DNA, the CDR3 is TGTGCCACCAGCAGGGGGGAACTACAGGGGAGGAAGGCTGAAGCTTTCTTT. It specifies CATSRGELQGRKAEAFF.

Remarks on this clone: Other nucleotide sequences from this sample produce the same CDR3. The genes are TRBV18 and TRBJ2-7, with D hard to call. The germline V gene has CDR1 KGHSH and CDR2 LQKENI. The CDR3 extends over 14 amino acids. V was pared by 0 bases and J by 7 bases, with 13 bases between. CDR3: CASSPPPGTYEQYF. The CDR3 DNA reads TGTGCCAGCTCACCACCCCCAGGAACTTATGAGCAGTACTTC.

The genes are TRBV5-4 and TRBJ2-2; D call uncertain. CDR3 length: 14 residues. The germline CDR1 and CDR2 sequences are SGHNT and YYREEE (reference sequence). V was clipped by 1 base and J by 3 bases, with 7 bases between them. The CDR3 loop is CASSLNQDTGELFF. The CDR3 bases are TGTGCCAGCAGCTTGAACCAGGACACCGGGGAGCTGTTTTTT.